A selection of T cell receptor beta chains follows, all from one sample in a study of Ad26.COV2.S vaccination and SARS-CoV-2 variants. Clones were sequenced by immunoSEQ multiplex PCR, and TCRdb holds only the in-frame ones, with some missing. This table holds hundreds of thousands of clones, approximately 90% found once. Sample: peripheral blood, taken in a trial of Ad26.COV2.S vaccine versus placebo. These receptors were collected from a person aged 18 to 65 who received the Ad26.COV2.S COVID-19 vaccine or a placebo. Each CDR3 is given with its conserved first and last residue. D genes are given only for firm matches. Some rows have no size entry. The others give once, few or many, or a class for an expanded clone.

v_call,j_call,clone_size,d_call,cdr3_aa,cdr3_nt
TRBV6-5,TRBJ2-3,-,-,CASSYGDNPIDTQYF,TGTGCCAGCAGTTACGGGGATAATCCTATAGACACGCAGTATTTT
TRBV11-2,TRBJ1-2,-,-,CATAGPVNTF,TGTGCCACCGCGGGCCCGGTCAACACCTTC
TRBV7-9,TRBJ1-2,-,-,CASSLVALTDRDNYGYTF,TGTGCCAGCAGCTTAGTAGCGCTTACCGACAGAGACAACTATGGCTACACCTTC
TRBV3-1/TRBV3-2,TRBJ2-3,-,TRBD1,CASSQDSGQGLLSDTQYF,TGTGCCAGCAGCCAAGATTCTGGACAGGGGTTACTCTCAGATACGCAGTATTTT
TRBV6-2/TRBV6-3,TRBJ1-6,-,TRBD1,CASSKGRDSLNSPLHF,TGTGCCAGCAGCAAAGGGAGGGACAGTCTAAATTCACCCCTCCACTTT
TRBV2,TRBJ1-1,-,-,CASSERAGGTEAFF,TGTGCCAGCAGTGAAAGGGCAGGAGGTACTGAAGCTTTCTTT
TRBV19,TRBJ1-2,-,-,CASSKNRDKYGYTF,TGTGCCAGTAGTAAAAACAGGGATAAGTATGGCTACACCTTC
TRBV19,TRBJ1-1,-,-,CASSTWGLLNTEAFF,TGTGCCAGTAGTACGTGGGGACTTTTAAACACTGAAGCTTTCTTT
TRBV7-2,TRBJ2-2,-,TRBD2,CASSLEGTSTGELFF,TGTGCCAGCAGCTTAGAGGGGACTAGCACCGGGGAGCTGTTTTTT
TRBV7-2,TRBJ2-2,-,-,CASSPTGRFGELFF,TGTGCCAGCAGCCCGACAGGGAGGTTCGGGGAGCTGTTTTTT
TRBV2,TRBJ1-1,-,TRBD1,CASSDLFGQVEAFF,TGTGCCAGCAGTGATCTCTTCGGACAGGTTGAAGCTTTCTTT
TRBV10-3,TRBJ2-5,-,TRBD2,CATGSGDTWGTQYF,TGTGCCACGGGTAGCGGGGATACATGGGGGACCCAGTACTTC
TRBV9,TRBJ2-1,-,TRBD2,CASSVSGGPNNEQFF,TGTGCCAGCAGCGTAAGCGGGGGGCCCAACAATGAGCAGTTCTTC
TRBV12-3/TRBV12-4,TRBJ2-5,-,-,CASSLGAPQYF,TGTGCCAGCAGTCTGGGGGCTCCCCAGTACTTC
TRBV4-3,TRBJ1-1,-,-,CASSQEIPLNTEAFF,TGCGCCAGCAGCCAAGAGATACCGCTGAACACTGAAGCTTTCTTT
TRBV14,TRBJ1-3,few,-,CASSWWSGNTIYF,TGTGCCAGCAGCTGGTGGTCTGGAAACACCATATATTTT
TRBV28,TRBJ2-6,-,-,CASSTQGSGANVLTF,TGTGCCAGCAGCACTCAGGGCTCTGGGGCCAACGTCCTGACTTTC
TRBV3-1/TRBV3-2,TRBJ2-3,-,TRBD2,CASSQSTSGTSTDTQYF,TGTGCCAGCAGCCAATCGACTAGCGGGACTAGCACAGATACGCAGTATTTT
TRBV18,TRBJ2-2,-,-,CASSPRMGTGELFF,TGTGCCAGCTCACCACGGATGGGCACCGGGGAGCTGTTTTTT
TRBV9,TRBJ2-7,once,TRBD2,CASSEALAGAQYEQYF,TGTGCCAGCAGCGAGGCGCTAGCGGGGGCTCAGTACGAGCAGTACTTC
TRBV5-4,TRBJ2-5,-,TRBD2,CASSLSGGKETQYF,TGTGCCAGCAGCTTAAGCGGGGGGAAGGAGACCCAGTACTTC
TRBV11-2,TRBJ2-1,-,TRBD2,CASHLGGGSYNEQFF,TGTGCCAGTCATCTGGGGGGGGGCTCCTACAATGAGCAGTTCTTC
TRBV11-2,TRBJ1-5,-,-,CASSLEGGNQPQHF,TGTGCCAGCAGCTTAGAAGGGGGCAATCAGCCCCAGCATTTT
TRBV7-9,TRBJ1-1,-,TRBD1,CASSLLTGENTEAFF,TGTGCCAGCAGCTTACTTACAGGGGAGAACACTGAAGCTTTCTTT
TRBV4-2,TRBJ2-1,once,-,CASTRDPGASSYNEQFF,TGTGCCAGCACCCGAGACCCCGGGGCAAGCTCCTACAATGAGCAGTTCTTC
TRBV7-8,TRBJ2-3,-,TRBD2,CASSPWGLADLNLMSDTQYF,TGTGCCAGCAGCCCCTGGGGACTAGCGGATTTAAACCTAATGTCAGATACGCAGTATTTT
TRBV5-1,TRBJ2-2,many,TRBD2,CASSLARLAGVFGELFF,TGCGCCAGCAGCTTGGCAAGACTAGCGGGAGTTTTCGGGGAGCTGTTTTTT
TRBV5-6,TRBJ1-1,-,-,CASSLATEAFF,TGTGCCAGCAGCCTAGCTACTGAAGCTTTCTTT
TRBV4-1,TRBJ1-6,-,TRBD1,CASSQGQSGNSPLHF,TGCGCCAGCAGCCAGGGACAGTCCGGCAATTCACCCCTCCACTTT
TRBV7-6,TRBJ2-2,-,TRBD1,CAIQKVTGGTRGELFF,TGTGCCATCCAAAAAGTTACAGGGGGTACCCGCGGGGAGCTGTTTTTT
TRBV7-6,TRBJ2-7,-,TRBD1,CASSLAPGQGYEQYF,TGTGCCAGCAGCTTAGCCCCGGGACAGGGCTACGAGCAGTACTTC
TRBV7-9,TRBJ2-7,-,TRBD1,CASSLRQGDYEQYF,TGTGCCAGCAGCTTACGTCAGGGGGACTACGAGCAGTACTTC
TRBV7-2,TRBJ1-6,-,-,CASSPKATYNSPLHF,TGTGCCAGCAGCCCCAAAGCGACCTATAATTCACCCCTCCACTTT
TRBV4-3,TRBJ1-2,-,TRBD1,CASSQDAGGVYGYTF,TGCGCCAGCAGCCAAGATGCAGGGGGCGTCTATGGCTACACCTTC
TRBV13,TRBJ2-3,once,TRBD2,CASSSSGGASDTQYF,TGTGCCAGCAGCTCTAGCGGGGGGGCCTCAGATACGCAGTATTTT
TRBV3-1/TRBV3-2,TRBJ2-7,-,-,CASSQDCWLVDSYEQYF,TGTGCCAGCAGCCAAGATTGTTGGCTCGTCGACTCCTACGAGCAGTACTTC
TRBV2,TRBJ1-4,-,TRBD1,CASRGQGWRGEKLFF,TGTGCCAGCAGGGGACAGGGATGGCGTGGTGAAAAACTGTTTTTT
TRBV19,TRBJ1-1,-,-,CASRPDRGNTEAFF,TGTGCCAGTAGACCGGACCGGGGGAACACTGAAGCTTTCTTT
TRBV9,TRBJ2-5,-,-,CASSSPGWETQYF,TGTGCCAGCAGCTCCCCAGGGTGGGAGACCCAGTACTTC
TRBV27,TRBJ2-5,-,TRBD1,CASSFNRGETQYF,TGTGCCAGCAGTTTTAACAGGGGGGAGACCCAGTACTTC
TRBV15,TRBJ1-1,-,-,CATSREAERFIYTEAFF,TGTGCCACCAGCAGAGAGGCAGAACGGTTTATTTACACTGAAGCTTTCTTT
TRBV11-2,TRBJ2-1,few,-,CASSLGGGLDEQFF,TGTGCCAGCAGCTTAGGAGGGGGTCTCGATGAGCAGTTCTTC
TRBV7-6,TRBJ1-1,-,-,CASSLEGRQAFF,TGTGCCAGCAGCTTAGAGGGGCGCCAAGCTTTCTTT
TRBV6-5,TRBJ2-7,-,-,CASRGNYEQYF,TGTGCCAGCAGGGGTAATTACGAGCAGTACTTC
TRBV3-1/TRBV3-2,TRBJ1-4,-,TRBD1,CASSFRDSNNEKLFF,TGTGCCAGCAGCTTTCGGGACAGCAATAATGAAAAACTGTTTTTT
TRBV30,TRBJ2-4,-,-,CAWSVGTREHKNIQYF,TGTGCCTGGAGTGTGGGGACAAGAGAACACAAAAACATTCAGTACTTC
TRBV12-3/TRBV12-4,TRBJ2-1,-,-,CASSFTGVQFF,TGTGCCAGCAGTTTCACGGGGGTCCAGTTCTTC
TRBV4-1,TRBJ1-5,few,TRBD1,CASSQDPGTGWSPQHF,TGCGCCAGCAGCCAAGATCCCGGGACAGGGTGGTCGCCCCAGCATTTT
TRBV24-1,TRBJ2-3,-,-,CATSDPPRAPVTQYF,TGTGCCACCAGTGACCCCCCCAGGGCCCCGGTCACGCAGTATTTT
TRBV6-2/TRBV6-3,TRBJ2-3,-,TRBD1,CASSYRFAGQADTQYF,TGTGCCAGCAGTTACCGATTTGCCGGACAGGCGGATACGCAGTATTTT
TRBV3-1/TRBV3-2,TRBJ2-1,-,TRBD2,CASSQGSGGGVEQFF,TGTGCCAGCAGCCAAGGCAGCGGGGGGGGTGTGGAGCAGTTCTTC
TRBV4-3,TRBJ2-7,-,-,CASSQESGDGTKGQYF,TGCGCCAGCAGCCAAGAATCTGGGGACGGGACAAAGGGGCAGTACTTC